The next 23 T cell receptor beta chains were all read from a single sample in a study of blood T cell repertoires in COVID-19 (dated by TCRdb to 2020 to 2021). The method was the immunoSEQ multiplex PCR assay. The source is immuneACCESS, and TCRdb retained only in-frame sequences with V and J called. Part of the clones is not carried over; for the studies checked, unresolved V genes explain less than half of this, and the remainder is unexplained. The sample table holds over 400,000 clones, of which about 88% were seen once. The top ten clones comprise roughly 8.3% of the sample. The sample taken for sequencing was peripheral blood. The receptors shown here come from a woman between 45 and 65 years old with COVID-19, enrolled during active disease.

About this clone itself: The sample contains more than one DNA sequence encoding this CDR3. The DNA for the CDR3 is TGTGCCAGCAGTTTGACAGGGTCAGGAAACACCATATATTTT. Its translation: CASSLTGSGNTIYF. V gene TRBV5-4 combines with J gene TRBJ1-3, with 7 bases lining up with TRBD1. The CDR3 loop spans 14 amino acids. The germline CDR1 and CDR2 sequences are SGHNT and YYREEE (reference sequence). The V gene end was trimmed by 5 bases and the J gene end by 4 bases; junction bases not matched to a gene: 6.

The chain uses TRBV4-1 and TRBJ2-6, with D hard to call. The CDR3 runs 15 residues. Germline-derived CDR1 and CDR2 are MGHRA and YSYEKL. Trimming stripped 0 bases from V and 1 base from J, with 4 bases between. CDR3 in amino acids: CASSQDRSGANVLTF. The DNA for the CDR3 is TGCGCCAGCAGCCAAGACCGGTCTGGGGCCAACGTCCTGACTTTC.

This rearrangement joins TRBV12-3 or TRBV12-4 to TRBJ2-7; D is perhaps TRBD2 (5 bases). V lost 5 bases to trimming and J lost 5 bases, with 10 bases between them. The CDR3 loop spans 12 amino acids. CDR3: CASSPEGDEQYF. The DNA for the CDR3 is TGTGCCAGCAGTCCCGAGGGAGACGAGCAGTACTTC.

The chain recombines TRBV6-5 with TRBJ1-3; no clear D. The CDR3 extends over 13 amino acids. The V gene lost 0 bases and the J gene lost 9 bases, with 9 bases spanning the gap. Germline CDR1 and CDR2: MNHEY and SVGAGI. The CDR3 nucleotides are TGTGCCAGCAGTTACTCTTCCAGATCCACCATATATTTT. The encoded protein is CASSYSSRSTIYF.

J is TRBJ2-3 and V is TRBV5-1, with a tentative D call TRBD2 (6 bases). The V and J ends lost 7 bases and 2 bases respectively, with 8 bases between them. From germline, CDR1 is SGHRS and CDR2 YFSETQ. This CDR3 contains 12 residues. The CDR3 sequence is CASASATDTQYF. CDR3 nucleotides: TGCGCCAGCGCTAGCGCCACAGATACGCAGTATTTT.

The J gene is TRBJ1-6, the V gene TRBV3-1 (or the pseudogene TRBV3-2), with D hard to call. Germline V gene lookup returns CDR1 LGHDT and CDR2 YNNKEL (reference sequence). V was trimmed by 4 bases and J by 7 bases, leaving 14 bases between them. The CDR3 runs to 15 residues. In nucleotides, the CDR3 is TGTGCCAGCAGCCCGACACCTTCATCCAATTCACCCCTCCACTTT. This codes for CASSPTPSSNSPLHF.

The chain links TRBV10-1 to TRBJ2-3; D gene uncertain. The CDR3 is made up of 14 amino acids. CDR1 WNHNN and CDR2 SYGVQD come from the germline V gene (reference sequence). V was cut by 6 bases and J by 0 bases, with 10 bases left in between. DNA of the CDR3: TGCGCCAGCAGCACAGCCACTAGCACAGATACGCAGTATTTT. It translates to CASSTATSTDTQYF.

This clone was seen only once. The rearrangement links TRBV5-1 to TRBJ1-3, with no clear D. CDR1 SGHRS and CDR2 YFSETQ come from the germline V gene. Trimming removed 4 bases at V and 4 bases at J, with 12 bases between. The CDR3 totals 14 residues. The CDR3, as DNA: TGCGCCAGCAGCCCGCCGGGGTCCGGAAACACCATATATTTT. Translated: CASSPPGSGNTIYF.

The V gene is TRBV12-3 or TRBV12-4, the J gene TRBJ1-1; D ambiguous. This CDR3 has 13 residues. V was pared by 3 bases and J by 3 bases, with 8 bases between. CDR3 sequence reads: CASSFWGDTEAFF. CDR3 nucleotides: TGTGCCAGCAGTTTTTGGGGAGACACTGAAGCTTTCTTT.

The chain links TRBV19 to TRBJ1-4; TRBD1 is a possible D gene (6 bases). Trimming removed 3 bases from V and 8 bases from J, with 16 bases in between. This CDR3 has 15 amino acids. The germline gives CDR1 LNHDA, CDR2 SQIVND (reference sequence). CDR3: CASSMAGAGEEKLFF. The CDR3 coding sequence is TGTGCCAGTAGTATGGCGGGGGCAGGAGAGGAAAAACTGTTTTTT.

The chain couples TRBV11-2 to TRBJ2-7; TRBD2 agrees at 11 bases. The length of the CDR3 is 19 residues. Germline V lookup: CDR1 SGHAT, CDR2 FQNNGV. The V segment lost 6 bases and the J segment 5 bases; nucleotides outside the gene matches: 21. The CDR3 DNA sequence: TGTGCCAGCAGGCCGACGATAACTAGCGGGGGCAATCTTGGGGACGAGCAGTACTTC. Protein: CASRPTITSGGNLGDEQYF. The full variable domain, its missing parts supplied by reference TRBV11-2 and TRBJ2-7, is EAGVAQSPRYKIIEKRQSVAFWCNPISGHATLYWYQQILGQGPKLLIQFQNNGVVDDSQLPKDRFSAERLKGVDSTLKIQPAKLEDSAVYLCASRPTITSGGNLGDEQYFGPGTRLTVT.

This sequence joins TRBV19 and TRBJ2-2, with D maybe TRBD2 (6 bases). The CDR3 has 14 residues. V lost 5 bases and J lost 5, with 12 bases in between. Germline assignment: CDR1 LNHDA and CDR2 SQIVND (reference sequence). The CDR3 region is CASSPRGFTGELFF. The CDR3 region has the DNA TGTGCCAGTAGTCCGCGGGGATTTACCGGGGAGCTGTTTTTT. Looking up the rest from reference TRBV19 and TRBJ2-2 gives the full variable domain: DGGITQSPKYLFRKEGQNVTLSCEQNLNHDAMYWYRQDPGQGLRLIYYSQIVNDFQKGDIAEGYSVSREKKESFPLTVTSAQKNPTAFYLCASSPRGFTGELFFGEGSRLTVL.

Comment on this clone: Because the CDR3 is missing its conserved closing phenylalanine or tryptophan, this is likely a read error. The limits of the CDR3 on the DNA are not certain, so only TCRdb's listed CDR3 is given. The chain uses TRBV30 and TRBJ1-2; the DNA was not compared with TRBD1, the D call given in the table. The CDR3 length is 12 residues, termini included. Germline V gene data show CDR1 as GTSNPN and CDR2 as SVGIG (reference sequence). The CDR3 sequence: CAWSARTGKFWV.

This chain uses TRBV30 with TRBJ2-1; 9 positions match TRBD2. Germline CDR1 and CDR2: GTSNPN and SVGIG (reference sequence). CDR3 length equals 14 residues. The V segment lost 5 bases and the J segment 4 bases; nucleotides outside the gene matches: 6. As DNA, the CDR3 is TGTGCCTGGGCAAGCGGGGGGCGTTACAATGAGCAGTTCTTC. Protein: CAWASGGRYNEQFF.

The rearrangement links TRBV6-1 to TRBJ2-7; D not resolved. The CDR3 runs 12 residues. CDR1 is MNHNS and CDR2 is SASEGT in the germline V gene. Between the trimmed V and J ends, which lost 2 bases and 3 bases, there was a span of 5 bases. The CDR3 region is CASSEYGYEQYF. The CDR3 DNA reads as TGTGCCAGCAGTGAATACGGCTACGAGCAGTACTTC.

J is TRBJ1-1 and V is TRBV7-9, with D perhaps TRBD1 (6 bases). Deletions cut 0 bases from V and 5 bases from J, with 10 bases between. This CDR3 region has 14 residues. Germline V lookup: CDR1 SEHNR, CDR2 FQNEAQ (reference sequence). The chain's CDR3 is CASSLASGETEAFF. The CDR3, as DNA: TGTGCCAGCAGCTTAGCGTCAGGGGAGACTGAAGCTTTCTTT. The entire variable domain, with the rest obtained from reference TRBV7-9 and TRBJ1-1, is as follows: DTGVSQNPRHKITKRGQNVTFRCDPISEHNRLYWYRQTLGQGPEFLTYFQNEAQLEKSRLLSDRFSAERPKGSFSTLEIQRTEQGDSAMYLCASSLASGETEAFFGQGTRLTVV.

The genes are TRBV6-6 and TRBJ1-2, with 7 bases aligning to TRBD1. CDR1 MNHNY and CDR2 SVGAGI come from the germline V gene (reference sequence). The CDR3 has 16 residues. With 7 bases clipped from V and 4 bases from J, the junction kept 15 bases outside the gene matches. The CDR3 loop reads CASINTSGGGGYGYTF. The CDR3 DNA reads as TGTGCCAGCATAAACACTTCAGGGGGAGGAGGCTATGGCTACACCTTC.

The chain recombines TRBV11-3 with TRBJ2-2, with D possibly matching TRBD2 (5 bases). Trimming removed 4 bases from V and 7 bases from J, with 7 bases in between. The CDR3 consists of 12 residues. Per the germline V gene, CDR1 is SGHNT and CDR2 is YENEEA. CDR3 nucleotides: TGTGCCAGCAGCTACCGGGGCGGGGAGCTGTTTTTT. It codes for CASSYRGGELFF.

The V and J genes are TRBV15 and TRBJ1-1, with 7 bases fitting TRBD1. Losses at the gene ends were 1 base for V and 5 bases for J; bases not matched to a gene: 4. Germline CDR1 LNHNV, CDR2 YYDKDF (reference sequence). CDR3 size: 14 residues. The CDR3, as DNA: TGTGCCACCAGCAGAGGGAGGGGGCAAACTGAAGCTTTCTTT. It encodes CATSRGRGQTEAFF.

This rearrangement joins TRBV5-4 to TRBJ1-1; 8 nucleotides match TRBD1. V shed 3 bases and J 1 base; nucleotides not matched to a gene: 2. The CDR3 is 14 residues long. Germline CDR1 reads SGHNT; CDR2 reads YYREEE (reference sequence). The CDR3 here is CASSYTGGNTEAFF. The CDR3 bases are TGTGCCAGCAGCTATACAGGGGGGAACACTGAAGCTTTCTTT.

The chain has TRBV5-1 and TRBJ1-2; possibly TRBD1 for D (5 bases). CDR3 length: 15 residues. Looked up from germline, CDR1 is SGHRS and CDR2 is YFSETQ. V lost 1 base and J lost 1, with 11 bases in between. The CDR3 loop reads CASSLTGGGNYGYTF. The CDR3 bases are TGCGCCAGCAGCTTGACGGGGGGTGGTAACTATGGCTACACCTTC.

This sequence joins TRBV6-5 and TRBJ1-1; no clear D. CDR1 and CDR2 (germline): MNHEY, SVGAGI. This CDR3 region has 13 residues. V gave up 4 bases and J gave up 6 bases, with 12 bases separating them. This CDR3 is CASSFVPVAEAFF. The DNA of the CDR3 is TGTGCCAGCAGTTTCGTTCCGGTCGCTGAAGCTTTCTTT.

The CDR3 loop is CASSPQGHPSGNTIYF. CDR3 coding DNA: TGTGCCAGCTCACCACAGGGACATCCCTCTGGAAACACCATATATTTT. The chain joins TRBV18 to TRBJ1-3, with D maybe TRBD1 (6 bases). CDR3 length: 16 amino acids. Trimming shortened V by 1 base and J by 0 bases, and 10 bases separated the two germline ends. Germline V lookup: CDR1 KGHSH, CDR2 LQKENI.